The sequence of this T cell receptor (beta chain) was determined in a study of patients and donors after allogeneic stem cell transplantation. TCRdb used MiXCR to reprocess the RT-PCR reads, holding one entry per CDR3 protein. The sample records over 150,000 distinct CDR3 sequences, roughly 30% being singletons. The sequenced material came from blood, either unsorted or a sorted T cell fraction (not recorded which). This clonotype was obtained from a human donor who was either an allogeneic HSCT recipient or a stem cell or donor lymphocyte infusion donor (not recorded which). It is not recorded whose cells these are; they may come from a transplant donor.

The CDR3 DNA is TGTGCCAGCAGCTCTCCGGGTGACGGAGCGGGAGCCTACAATGAGCAGTTCTTC. Translating it yields CASSSPGDGAGAYNEQFF. The chain is built from TRBV7-3 and TRBJ2-1, with 8 positions matching TRBD2. The junction had 13 bases not matched to a gene; V was cut back by 4 bases and J by 2 bases. From germline, CDR1 is SGHTA and CDR2 FQGTGA. This CDR3 has 18 amino acids.